These T cell receptor beta chains were read from a single sample in a study of T cells after yellow fever vaccination. TCRdb recomputed calls from the 5' RACE reads with MiXCR, one row per CDR3 protein. The repertoire consists of about 330,000 distinct CDR3 sequences, with roughly 8% occurring once and the leading ten covering under 20%. The source material was PBMCs, sampled about 49 days after the first yellow fever vaccination. The receptors come from a man between 18 and 29 years old who received the YFV17D yellow fever vaccine. The CDR3 runs from the conserved cysteine through the conserved F or W. A D gene is named only where the DNA matches it firmly. Clone size appears in some rows only: once, few, many, or a class for an expanded clone.

v_gene: TRBV4-2; j_gene: TRBJ2-2; abundance: .; d_gene: .; CDR3aa: CASSQEGARGNTGELFF; CDR3nt: TGTGCCAGCAGCCAAGAGGGTGCGCGGGGGAACACCGGGGAGCTGTTTTTT
v_gene: TRBV5-4; j_gene: TRBJ2-3; abundance: .; d_gene: TRBD2; CDR3aa: CASSFGAGRGADTQYF; CDR3nt: TGTGCCAGCAGCTTCGGGGCGGGGAGGGGAGCAGATACGCAGTATTTT
v_gene: TRBV2; j_gene: TRBJ1-2; abundance: .; d_gene: TRBD1; CDR3aa: CASSEDRSSGGYTF; CDR3nt: TGTGCCAGCAGTGAGGACAGGTCTTCGGGTGGCTACACCTTC
v_gene: TRBV29-1; j_gene: TRBJ2-5; abundance: .; d_gene: TRBD1; CDR3aa: CSVQASGQVYQETQYF; CDR3nt: TGCAGCGTTCAGGCTTCGGGACAGGTGTACCAAGAGACCCAGTACTTC
v_gene: TRBV12-3/TRBV12-4; j_gene: TRBJ2-5; abundance: few; d_gene: .; CDR3aa: CASSLTGEGQYF; CDR3nt: TGTGCCAGCAGCTTGACAGGAGAGGGCCAGTACTTC
v_gene: TRBV20-1; j_gene: TRBJ1-2; abundance: many; d_gene: .; CDR3aa: CSAPRGSYGYTF; CDR3nt: TGCAGTGCCCCCAGGGGAAGCTATGGCTACACCTTC
v_gene: TRBV20-1; j_gene: TRBJ1-6; abundance: .; d_gene: .; CDR3aa: CSALGQLSSYNSPLHF; CDR3nt: TGCAGTGCTCTAGGACAGCTGAGCTCCTATAATTCACCCCTCCACTTT
v_gene: TRBV5-1; j_gene: TRBJ2-1; abundance: many; d_gene: .; CDR3aa: CASSLEVGGAYNEQFF; CDR3nt: TGCGCCAGCAGCTTGGAGGTCGGCGGTGCCTACAATGAGCAGTTCTTC
v_gene: TRBV5-6; j_gene: TRBJ2-5; abundance: many; d_gene: .; CDR3aa: CASSSWGQETQYF; CDR3nt: TGTGCCAGCAGCTCTTGGGGCCAAGAGACCCAGTACTTC
v_gene: TRBV18; j_gene: TRBJ2-7; abundance: many; d_gene: .; CDR3aa: CASSPLNEQYF; CDR3nt: TGTGCCAGCTCACCCTTGAACGAGCAGTACTTC
v_gene: TRBV6-2/TRBV6-3; j_gene: TRBJ1-2; abundance: few; d_gene: TRBD1; CDR3aa: CASGRTGSYGYTF; CDR3nt: TGTGCCAGCGGGAGGACAGGAAGCTATGGCTACACCTTC
v_gene: TRBV5-1; j_gene: TRBJ2-1; abundance: few; d_gene: .; CDR3aa: CASSLIGSGPNNEQFF; CDR3nt: TGCGCCAGCAGCTTAATCGGTTCGGGGCCCAACAATGAGCAGTTCTTC
v_gene: TRBV4-3; j_gene: TRBJ1-6; abundance: many; d_gene: .; CDR3aa: CASSQGRGDSPLHF; CDR3nt: TGCGCCAGCAGCCAAGGAAGGGGTGATTCACCCCTCCACTTT
v_gene: TRBV6-2/TRBV6-3; j_gene: TRBJ2-1; abundance: few; d_gene: TRBD2; CDR3aa: CASSYRGDAYNEQFF; CDR3nt: TGTGCCAGCAGTTACCGGGGGGACGCCTACAATGAGCAGTTCTTC
v_gene: TRBV7-9; j_gene: TRBJ2-3; abundance: .; d_gene: TRBD2; CDR3aa: CASSLAAGANTDTQYF; CDR3nt: TGTGCCAGCAGCTTAGCGGCGGGAGCGAACACAGATACGCAGTATTTT
v_gene: TRBV5-1; j_gene: TRBJ2-5; abundance: few; d_gene: .; CDR3aa: CASSIEFRERAQYF; CDR3nt: TGCGCCAGCAGCATAGAATTCCGGGAGAGGGCCCAGTACTTC
v_gene: TRBV15; j_gene: TRBJ2-1; abundance: .; d_gene: .; CDR3aa: CATSRDRLHSGEQFF; CDR3nt: TGTGCCACCAGCAGAGACCGCCTCCACAGCGGTGAGCAGTTCTTC
v_gene: TRBV29-1; j_gene: TRBJ2-3; abundance: few; d_gene: TRBD1; CDR3aa: CSVYRGLPDTQYF; CDR3nt: TGCAGCGTCTACAGGGGGCTGCCAGATACGCAGTATTTT
v_gene: TRBV12-3/TRBV12-4; j_gene: TRBJ2-5; abundance: few; d_gene: .; CDR3aa: CASSLGPWPGQETQYF; CDR3nt: TGTGCCAGCAGTTTAGGCCCTTGGCCCGGACAAGAGACCCAGTACTTC
v_gene: TRBV14; j_gene: TRBJ2-5; abundance: few; d_gene: TRBD2; CDR3aa: CASSLESGGMKTQYF; CDR3nt: TGTGCCAGCAGCCTTGAGAGCGGGGGGATGAAGACCCAGTACTTC
v_gene: TRBV20-1; j_gene: TRBJ2-3; abundance: few; d_gene: .; CDR3aa: CSAERRADSTDTQYF; CDR3nt: TGCAGTGCAGAACGCCGAGCGGATAGCACAGATACGCAGTATTTT
v_gene: TRBV4-1; j_gene: TRBJ1-4; abundance: few; d_gene: .; CDR3aa: CASSQEGRMNEKLFF; CDR3nt: TGCGCCAGCAGCCAAGAGGGCAGGATGAACGAAAAACTGTTTTTT
v_gene: TRBV6-2/TRBV6-3; j_gene: TRBJ1-1; abundance: .; d_gene: .; CDR3aa: CASRGVSYTEAFF; CDR3nt: TGTGCCAGCAGAGGGGTCAGTTACACTGAAGCTTTCTTT
v_gene: TRBV7-2; j_gene: TRBJ1-5; abundance: few; d_gene: TRBD1; CDR3aa: CASSLAPGQGGGQPQHF; CDR3nt: TGTGCCAGCAGCTTAGCGCCCGGACAGGGAGGGGGTCAGCCCCAGCATTTT